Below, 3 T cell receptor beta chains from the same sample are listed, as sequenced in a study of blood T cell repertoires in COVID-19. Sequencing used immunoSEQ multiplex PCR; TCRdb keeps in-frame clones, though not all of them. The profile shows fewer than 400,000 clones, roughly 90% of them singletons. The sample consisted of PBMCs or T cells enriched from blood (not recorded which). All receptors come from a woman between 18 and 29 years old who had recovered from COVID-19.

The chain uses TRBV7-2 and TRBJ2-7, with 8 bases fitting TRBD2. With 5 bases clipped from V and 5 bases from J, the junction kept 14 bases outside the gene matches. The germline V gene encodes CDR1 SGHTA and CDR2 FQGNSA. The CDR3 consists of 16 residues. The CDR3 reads CASSPGSGSRSDEQYF. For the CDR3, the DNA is TGTGCCAGCAGCCCCGGGAGCGGGAGTCGATCGGACGAGCAGTACTTC.

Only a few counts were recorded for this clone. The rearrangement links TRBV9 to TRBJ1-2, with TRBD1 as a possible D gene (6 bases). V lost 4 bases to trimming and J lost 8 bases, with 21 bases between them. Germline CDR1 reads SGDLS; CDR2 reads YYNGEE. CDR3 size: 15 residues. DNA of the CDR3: TGTGCCAGCAGCCCTCGCGGACAGACGTCTGGGGGCTACACCTTC. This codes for CASSPRGQTSGGYTF. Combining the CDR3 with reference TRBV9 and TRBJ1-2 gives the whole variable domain DSGVTQTPKHLITATGQRVTLRCSPRSGDLSVYWYQQSLDQGLQFLIQYYNGEERAKGNILERFSAQQFPDLHSELNLSSLELGDSALYFCASSPRGQTSGGYTFGSGTRLTVV.

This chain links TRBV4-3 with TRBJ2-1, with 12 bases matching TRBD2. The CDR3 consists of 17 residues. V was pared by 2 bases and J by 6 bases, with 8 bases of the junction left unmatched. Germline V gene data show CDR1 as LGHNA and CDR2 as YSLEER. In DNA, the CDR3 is TGCGCCAGCAGCCAATTCCAGAGGACTAGCGGGATCAATGAGCAGTTCTTC. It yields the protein CASSQFQRTSGINEQFF.